One and the same sample provided the 20 T cell receptor beta chains below, sequenced in a study of CD8+CD57+ T cells in acquired aplastic anemia (dated by TCRdb to 2016 to 2019). The data were produced on an Illumina HiSeq 2000. Profiling of TCR beta VDJ combinations and CDR3 sequences used genomic DNA as the template. The raw public data were reprocessed by TCRdb itself: fastp quality trimming at Q25, MiXCR clonotype calling, in-frame beta chains only. Here each entry gathers all rows of one CDR3 protein and keeps the most common genes and DNA. Present in this sample are about 400,000 distinct CDR3 sequences, just under 70% of which were seen just once. In total, the top ten clones hold more than 3.5% of the sample. Sequenced material: sorted CD4+, CD8+, or CD8+CD57+ T cells (not recorded which) from PBMCs. These receptors all come from a human donor in good health, serving as a control.

The CDR3 region has the DNA TGTGCCAGCAGACAGTGGAATGAAAAACTGTTTTTT. Residues: CASRQWNEKLFF. The rearrangement links TRBV12-3 or TRBV12-4 to TRBJ1-4; D not certain. Between the trimmed V and J ends, which lost 6 bases and 5 bases, there was a span of 7 bases. The CDR3 spans 12 residues.

In regard to this clonotype: One junction end does not reproduce the germline sequence, and a read error may be involved. The V and J genes are TRBV2 and TRBJ1-1; D perhaps matches TRBD1 (5 bases). The V gene's germline CDR1 is SNHLY and CDR2 FYNNEI. The CDR3 has 13 residues. DNA for the CDR3: TGTGCCATCAGTGTGGACAAGAACACTGAAGCCTTCTTT. Its protein product is CAISVDKNTEAFF.

As concerns this clonotype: A much more abundant neighbour one base away suggests this may be a read error. The chain joins TRBV27 to TRBJ2-7, with D hard to call. The V end was cut by 8 bases, the J end by 6 bases, with 8 bases between. The CDR3 is made up of 10 amino acids. From germline, CDR1 is MNHEY and CDR2 SMNVEV (reference sequence). The CDR3 nucleotides are TGTGCCAGCCCCCTGTGCGAGCAGTACTTC. Its protein product is CASPLCEQYF.

This sequence joins TRBV29-1 and TRBJ1-2, with 7 bases matching TRBD1. Germline CDR1 and CDR2: SQVTM and ANQGSEA. CDR3 size: 15 residues. This chain's CDR3 is CAGGSTTGTEYGYTF. CDR3 nucleotide sequence: TGCGCCGGCGGTTCAACGACAGGGACGGAGTATGGCTACACCTTC. Drawing the rest from reference TRBV29-1 and TRBJ1-2, the complete variable domain is SAVISQKPSRDICQRGTSLTIQCQVDSQVTMMFWYRQQPGQSLTLIATANQGSEATYESGFVIDKFPISRPNLTFSTLTVSNMSPEDSSIYLCAGGSTTGTEYGYTFGSGTRLTVV.

This clonotype was picked up many times. V usage is TRBV19 and J usage is TRBJ1-1; D is perhaps TRBD1 (6 bases). Germline CDR1 and CDR2: LNHDA and SQIVND (reference sequence). Between the trimmed V and J ends, which lost 3 bases and 0 bases, there was a span of 17 bases. The CDR3 has 17 residues. The CDR3 region is CASSIWRGGSMNTEAFF. Here the CDR3 DNA reads TGTGCCAGTAGTATCTGGCGGGGGGGCAGCATGAACACTGAAGCTTTCTTT.

The gene calls are TRBV19 and TRBJ1-2; D remains unclear. The CDR3 has 14 amino acids. The ends were cut back, 0 bases at V and 4 bases at J, with 9 bases in the middle. Germline CDR1 reads LNHDA; CDR2 reads SQIVND (reference sequence). The CDR3 DNA sequence: TGTGCCAGTAGTATAGATCGGGGAATCTATGGCTACACCTTC. It translates to CASSIDRGIYGYTF.

Ten or more counts support this clonotype. The V and J genes are TRBV20-1 and TRBJ2-5; 9 bases match TRBD2. The CDR3 consists of 15 residues. CDR1 is DFQATT and CDR2 is SNEGSKA in the germline V gene (reference sequence). Losses at the gene ends were 6 bases for V and 3 bases for J; bases not matched to a gene: 11. The DNA for the CDR3 is TGCAGTGCCCGAAACATTATAGCGGGGGAAGAGACCCAGTACTTC. It encodes CSARNIIAGEETQYF.

This clonotype was observed once. CDR3 nucleotide sequence: TGTGCCAGCAGCTTCGGACAGTCGCATAATTCACCCCTCCACTTT. Translated: CASSFGQSHNSPLHF. The V gene is TRBV12-3 or TRBV12-4, the J gene TRBJ1-6; tentatively, D is TRBD1 (6 bases). CDR3 length: 15 residues. Trimming cost V 6 bases and J 5 bases, with 14 bases left between them.

The chain links TRBV24-1 to TRBJ2-7; the match to TRBD1 covers 7 bases. The CDR3 covers 12 residues. The V and J ends lost 4 bases and 10 bases, in that order; junction bases with no gene match: 6. Germline assignment: CDR1 KGHDR and CDR2 SFDVKD. DNA of the CDR3: TGTGCCACCAGTGACAACAGGGGAATTCAGTACTTC. It yields the protein CATSDNRGIQYF.

The J gene is TRBJ2-1, the V gene TRBV10-3, with 8 bases that match TRBD2. J gave up 6 bases and V 10 bases, and 17 bases lay outside the gene matches. The CDR3 is made up of 16 amino acids. Germline assignment: CDR1 ENHRY and CDR2 SYGVKD. CDR3 in DNA: TGTGCCAGCAGCATAGGTAGCGGGGACAAGGTCAATGAGCAGTTCTTC. It translates to CASSIGSGDKVNEQFF.

Ten or more counts support this clonotype. The chain recombines TRBV7-9 with TRBJ1-4; possible D gene TRBD1, 6 bases. The CDR3 runs 14 residues. V lost 7 bases, J lost 5 bases, and 14 bases lay in between. The germline V gene encodes CDR1 SEHNR and CDR2 FQNEAQ (reference sequence). The CDR3 loop is CASTGGSNNEKLFF. CDR3 in DNA: TGTGCCAGCACTGGGGGCAGCAACAATGAAAAACTGTTTTTT.

This clonotype was seen more than once but under ten times. The V and J genes are TRBV3-2 and TRBJ1-4; the table calls TRBD1, which could not be checked here. TRBV3-2 is noted as a pseudogene. The CDR3 sequence is 16 residues long. CDR3: CASSQPQGATNEKLFF. The CDR3 nucleotides are TGTGCCAGCAGCCAACCTCAGGGGGCCACTAATGAAAAACTGTTTTTT.

This clonotype came up many times. The DNA of the CDR3 is TGTGCCAGTAGTATAGGGGGCGGAAACGCTGAAGCTTTCTTT. Its protein is CASSIGGGNAEAFF. The rearrangement links TRBV19 to TRBJ1-1; a possible D gene is TRBD1 (5 bases). Germline V gene lookup returns CDR1 LNHDA and CDR2 SQIVND (reference sequence). This CDR3 is built from 14 residues. Trimming pared 1 base from V and 6 bases from J, leaving 12 bases between.

The chain uses TRBV25-1 and TRBJ2-7; D ambiguous. Deletions cut 3 bases from V and 7 bases from J, with 19 bases between. The CDR3 extends over 15 amino acids. The germline V gene has CDR1 MGHDK and CDR2 SYGVNS. The CDR3 bases are TGTGCCAGCAGTGATTCGACCCTGACCAGGTGGGAGCAGTACTTC. Protein product: CASSDSTLTRWEQYF.

This clonotype showed up many times. The chain has TRBV11-3 and TRBJ1-1; D may be TRBD1 (6 bases). CDR3 length: 15 amino acids. Germline lookup yields CDR1 SGHNT and CDR2 YENEEA. V lost 0 bases and J 1 base, leaving 9 bases between the germline ends. DNA of the CDR3: TGTGCCAGCAGCTTAGATCTGACAGGGAACACTGAAGCTTTCTTT. Protein product: CASSLDLTGNTEAFF.

The V and J genes are TRBV9 and TRBJ1-2; D gene uncertain. Germline loops: CDR1 SGDLS, CDR2 YYNGEE. The CDR3 consists of 14 residues. V was cut by 3 bases and J by 13 bases, with 22 bases left in between. CDR3 loop: CASSEGGLAATSTF. The CDR3 DNA reads as TGTGCCAGCAGCGAGGGCGGACTAGCAGCCACTAGCACCTTC.

V and J are TRBV29-1 and TRBJ2-3; the D gene is possibly TRBD2 (5 bases). Germline V gene sequence: CDR1 SQVTM, CDR2 ANQGSEA. The CDR3 is 11 residues long. Trimming took off 2 bases at V and 6 bases at J, with 6 bases between the two ends. CDR3 amino acids: CSVELADTQYF. Here the CDR3 DNA reads TGCAGCGTTGAACTAGCCGATACGCAGTATTTT.

Concerning this clonotype: At one of its ends the junction is not consistent with the germline gene, which may arise from a read error. The rearrangement joins TRBV7-6 to TRBJ1-6; D might be TRBD1 (5 bases). Looked up from germline, CDR1 is SGHVS and CDR2 is FNYEAQ. The CDR3 sequence is 17 residues long. The CDR3 bases are TGTGCCGGCAGCTTAGCCGGGGCCGGGTCCTATAATTCACCCCTCCACTTT. As protein: CAGSLAGAGSYNSPLHF.

CDR3 bases: TGTGCCAGTACTCGGGGGAACCAGAATTCACCCCTCCACTTT. It yields the protein CASTRGNQNSPLHF. The gene calls are TRBV19 and TRBJ1-6, with D tentatively TRBD1 (5 bases). V dropped 7 bases and J dropped 7 bases, with 14 bases sitting between them. The length of the CDR3 is 14 residues. Per germline, CDR1 LNHDA and CDR2 SQIVND (reference sequence).

In DNA form, the CDR3 reads TGCAGTGCTACCCCCCTAGCGGGGGCCCGCTCCTACAATGAGCAGTTCTTC. Translation: CSATPLAGARSYNEQFF. The rearrangement joins TRBV20-1 to TRBJ2-1, with 10 positions matching TRBD2. CDR1 is DFQATT, CDR2 SNEGSKA, per germline (reference sequence). V lost 4 bases, J lost 0 bases, and 9 bases stayed unmatched. CDR3 length: 17 residues.